Listed here is a single T cell receptor beta chain. This entry is derived from a study of cytomegalovirus exposure and HLA in healthy donors. The CDR3 covers 17 residues. V was clipped by 4 bases and J by 6 bases; unmatched bases: 12. Germline CDR1 reads SGHTA; CDR2 reads FQGTGA. PCR used 60 Vbeta primers and 13 Jbeta primers. Sequencing used immunoSEQ multiplex PCR; TCRdb keeps in-frame clones, though not all of them. Of about 130,000 clones listed, approximately 85% are singletons. Sequenced material: PBMCs. This receptor was taken from a boy between 10 and 17 years old in good health and CMV-seronegative. The rearrangement uses TRBV7-3 and TRBJ2-3, with 11 bases lining up with TRBD2. Written as DNA, the CDR3 is TGTGCCAGCAGCTACCAGGCGGGGACTAGCGGATTCGATACGCAGTATTTT. Translating gives CASSYQAGTSGFDTQYF.